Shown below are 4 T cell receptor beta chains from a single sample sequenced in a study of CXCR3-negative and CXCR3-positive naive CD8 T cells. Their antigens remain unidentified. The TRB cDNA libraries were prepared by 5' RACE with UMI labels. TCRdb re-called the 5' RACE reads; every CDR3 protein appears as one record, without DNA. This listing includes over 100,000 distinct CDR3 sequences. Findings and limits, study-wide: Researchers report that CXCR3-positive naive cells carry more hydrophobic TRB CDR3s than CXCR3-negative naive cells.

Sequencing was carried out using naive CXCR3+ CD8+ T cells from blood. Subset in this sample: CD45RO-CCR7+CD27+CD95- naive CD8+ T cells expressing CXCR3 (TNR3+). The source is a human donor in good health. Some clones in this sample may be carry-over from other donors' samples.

The CDR3 is CASSLGDGRLPYGYTF. The J gene is TRBJ1-2, the V gene TRBV7-9; TCRdb's D call of TRBD1 is untestable without DNA. Germline CDR1 SEHNR, CDR2 FQNEAQ (reference sequence). The CDR3 is 16 residues long. The full variable domain, with the rest looked up from reference TRBV7-9 and TRBJ1-2, is DTGVSQNPRHKITKRGQNVTFRCDPISEHNRLYWYRQTLGQGPEFLTYFQNEAQLEKSRLLSDRFSAERPKGSFSTLEIQRTEQGDSAMYLCASSLGDGRLPYGYTFGSGTRLTVV.

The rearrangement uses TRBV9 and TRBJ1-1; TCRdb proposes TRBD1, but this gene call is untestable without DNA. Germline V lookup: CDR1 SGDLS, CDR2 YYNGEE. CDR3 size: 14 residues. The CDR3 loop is CASSAQGSGPEAFF.

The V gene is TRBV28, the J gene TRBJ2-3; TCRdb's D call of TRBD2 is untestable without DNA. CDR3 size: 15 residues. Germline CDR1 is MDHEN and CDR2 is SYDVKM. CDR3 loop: CASSLGTAYTDTQYF.

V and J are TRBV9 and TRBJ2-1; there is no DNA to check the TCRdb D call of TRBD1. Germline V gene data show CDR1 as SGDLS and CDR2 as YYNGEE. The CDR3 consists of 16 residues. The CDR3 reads CASSVGGAVPRFEQFF.